The 4 T cell receptor beta chains below come from one sample, sequenced in a study of lymphopenia after photon versus proton radiotherapy (dated by TCRdb to the late 2010s). Library preparation was by the immunoSEQ multiplex PCR assay. TCRdb stores this immuneACCESS table with in-frame sequences only. Part of the clones is absent; in the studies checked, under half of the shortfall reflects unresolved V genes, and no reason is known for the rest. The sample table lists some 40,000 clones, 86% of them with a count of one. Clones ranked in the top ten supply about 9.4% of the sample. The material was peripheral blood, obtained from a patient treated with proton-based radiotherapy. These receptor sequences come from a woman between 65 and 79 years old with pancreatic cancer. Some clones in this sample may be carry-over from other donors' samples.

V gene TRBV6-5 combines with J gene TRBJ1-5; 7 bases are shared with TRBD1. The germline gives CDR1 MNHEY, CDR2 SVGAGI. With 4 bases clipped from V and 7 bases from J, the junction kept 7 bases outside the gene matches. The CDR3 loop spans 14 amino acids. The CDR3 nucleotides read TGTGCCAGCAGTTTGCAGGGGGGGGACCAGCCCCAGCATTTT. Protein: CASSLQGGDQPQHF.

The V gene is TRBV27, the J gene TRBJ2-5; the D call may be TRBD1 or TRBD2 (5 bases each). The V gene lost 6 bases and the J gene lost 3 bases, with 26 bases spanning the gap. Germline V gene data show CDR1 as MNHEY and CDR2 as SMNVEV (reference sequence). CDR3 length equals 18 residues. CDR3 nucleotides: TGTGCCAGCAGGCCCGTATTCGGTACCGGGACGAAAAAAGAGACCCAGTACTTC. This sequence encodes CASRPVFGTGTKKETQYF.

This clone is a singleton in its sample. The chain has TRBV28 and TRBJ2-1, with 7 bases fitting TRBD1. Trimming took 5 bases from V and 8 from J; bases not matched to a gene: 12. The germline V gene encodes CDR1 MDHEN and CDR2 SYDVKM. The CDR3 covers 15 residues. Here the CDR3 reads CASSHRGPTSDEQFF. CDR3 coding DNA: TGTGCCAGCAGTCACAGGGGCCCGACTTCGGATGAGCAGTTCTTC.

This chain joins TRBV6-1 and TRBJ2-3; TRBD1 aligns across 7 bases. The V and J ends lost 4 bases and 0 bases, in that order; junction bases with no gene match: 4. Per germline, CDR1 MNHNS and CDR2 SASEGT. This CDR3 has 15 amino acids. CDR3 in amino acids: CASSADRSSTDTQYF. The CDR3 nucleotides are TGTGCCAGCAGTGCGGACAGGTCTAGCACAGATACGCAGTATTTT.